The 13 T cell receptor beta chains given below trace back to one sample, sequenced in a study of blood T cell repertoires in COVID-19. Produced via immunoSEQ multiplex PCR; TCRdb's table is partial and in-frame only. This table holds 30,000 to 45,000 clones, over 75% found once. The sequenced material came from peripheral blood. The source of these receptors is a man aged 60 to 69 with acute or convalescent COVID-19.

The CDR3 DNA is TGTGCCAGCAGCCCAGGGGGCTTCTACGAGCAGTACTTC. This gives the protein CASSPGGFYEQYF. V is TRBV12-3 or TRBV12-4 and J is TRBJ2-7; the match to TRBD1 covers 8 bases. Trimming at V came to 6 bases and at J to 3 bases, leaving 4 bases not matched to a gene. The CDR3 contains 13 residues.

The chain couples TRBV6-4 to TRBJ2-1; 12 nucleotides agree with TRBD2. CDR1 and CDR2 from the germline V gene are MRHNA and SNTAGT. The V and J ends lost 6 bases and 6 bases, in that order; junction bases with no gene match: 9. The length of the CDR3 is 16 residues. This chain's CDR3 is CASSPKLAGGGNEQFF. The CDR3 region has the DNA TGTGCCAGCAGCCCAAAACTAGCGGGAGGAGGCAATGAGCAGTTCTTC.

The chain is built from TRBV9 and TRBJ2-3, with 7 bases identical to TRBD2. There are 17 residues in the CDR3. V shed 0 bases and J 0 bases; nucleotides not matched to a gene: 7. Looked up from germline, CDR1 is SGDLS and CDR2 is YYNGEE. In DNA, the CDR3 is TGTGCCAGCAGCGTAGGGGCTAGCGGCTTTAGCACAGATACGCAGTATTTT. It codes for CASSVGASGFSTDTQYF.

The chain links TRBV13 to TRBJ2-7; 7 bases line up with TRBD1. The CDR3 runs 16 residues. Germline values: CDR1 PRHDT, CDR2 FYEKMQ (reference sequence). J gave up 3 bases and V 5 bases, and 13 bases lay outside the gene matches. The CDR3 DNA reads as TGTGCCAGCAGCCCTAGTACAGGGGTCGTACACTACGAGCAGTACTTC. This sequence encodes CASSPSTGVVHYEQYF.

The chain carries TRBV10-1 and TRBJ2-2; 8 nucleotides line up with TRBD1. The CDR3 loop spans 15 amino acids. V gave up 6 bases and J gave up 0 bases; unmatched junction bases: 3. The germline V gene encodes CDR1 WNHNN and CDR2 SYGVQD (reference sequence). The CDR3 DNA reads TGCGCCAGCAGCCCGGACAGGGCGAACACCGGGGAGCTGTTTTTT. Protein sequence: CASSPDRANTGELFF.

In this sample, this clone turned up once. The DNA of the CDR3 is TGTGCCAGCAGCTGGGACTATGCTGGAAACACCATATATTTT. Its translation is CASSWDYAGNTIYF. This chain links TRBV11-2 with TRBJ1-3; perhaps TRBD1 as D (5 bases). The V end was cut by 4 bases, the J end by 2 bases, with 9 bases between. The CDR3 totals 14 residues. Per the germline V gene, CDR1 is SGHAT and CDR2 is FQNNGV.

This chain uses TRBV4-1 with TRBJ1-5; D might be TRBD1 (6 bases). In germline, CDR1 is MGHRA, CDR2 YSYEKL. The V and J ends lost 4 bases and 1 base respectively, with 14 bases between them. The CDR3 spans 16 residues. The CDR3 DNA is TGCGCCAGCAGCCTAACCCCAGGGGCAAGCAATCAGCCCCAGCATTTT. Its translation: CASSLTPGASNQPQHF.

The chain employs TRBV9 and TRBJ2-2; 10 nucleotides agree with TRBD2. From germline, CDR1 is SGDLS and CDR2 YYNGEE. Trimming at V came to 4 bases and at J to 5 bases, leaving 11 bases not matched to a gene. CDR3 length: 17 amino acids. The chain's CDR3 is CASSRGLAGEGTGELFF. The CDR3, as DNA: TGTGCCAGCAGCCGGGGGCTAGCGGGAGAAGGAACCGGGGAGCTGTTTTTT.

This sequence joins TRBV5-4 and TRBJ1-2; 8 nucleotides line up with TRBD1. The germline V gene has CDR1 SGHNT and CDR2 YYREEE (reference sequence). V lost 4 bases and J lost 5; bases outside the gene matches: 4. CDR3 length: 13 amino acids. The CDR3, as DNA: TGTGCCAGCAGCCTGGACAGGGAATATGGCTACACCTTC. Protein sequence: CASSLDREYGYTF.

This clone was recorded only once. This rearrangement joins TRBV9 to TRBJ2-2, with 7 bases matching TRBD2. The CDR3 covers 16 residues. Germline CDR1 reads SGDLS; CDR2 reads YYNGEE. The V and J ends lost 0 bases and 1 base, in that order; junction bases with no gene match: 3. The CDR3 DNA follows: TGTGCCAGCAGCGTAGGGGCGGGAGTGAACACCGGGGAGCTGTTTTTT. Residues: CASSVGAGVNTGELFF.

The chain carries TRBV2 and TRBJ2-7; 7 nucleotides align to TRBD1. The CDR3 has 15 residues. J gave up 2 bases and V 7 bases, and 11 bases lay outside the gene matches. The germline gives CDR1 SNHLY, CDR2 FYNNEI. The CDR3 sequence: CASNRNRDRPYEQYF. The CDR3 bases are TGTGCCAGCAACCGAAACCGGGACAGACCCTACGAGCAGTACTTC.

The table lists this clone with a few counts. The chain combines TRBV7-2 with TRBJ2-4, with D possibly being TRBD2 (5 bases). Germline values: CDR1 SGHTA, CDR2 FQGNSA. The CDR3 spans 15 residues. V lost 2 bases and J 5 bases, leaving 13 bases between the germline ends. The CDR3 protein is CASSLPGMGENIQYF. CDR3 in DNA: TGTGCCAGCAGCTTACCGGGGATGGGCGAAAACATTCAGTACTTC. Complete variable domain (other parts from reference TRBV7-2 and TRBJ2-4): GAGVSQSPSNKVTEKGKDVELRCDPISGHTALYWYRQSLGQGLEFLIYFQGNSAPDKSGLPSDRFSAERTGGSVSTLTIQRTQQEDSAVYLCASSLPGMGENIQYFGAGTRLSVL.

This chain uses TRBV6-5 with TRBJ1-3, with D possibly TRBD1 on 6 matching bases. Trimming shortened V by 7 bases and J by 1 base, and 14 bases separated the two germline ends. This CDR3 contains 15 residues. Germline V gives CDR1 MNHEY, CDR2 SVGAGI. The CDR3 coding sequence is TGTGCCAGCACCGGACAGCTCGATTCTGGAAACACCATATATTTT. Protein: CASTGQLDSGNTIYF.